A selection of T cell receptor beta chains follows, all from one sample in a study of blood T cell repertoires in COVID-19. Profiling relied on immunoSEQ multiplex PCR, and the TCRdb table lists in-frame clones only, not all of them. The sample contains over 95,000 clones, roughly 80% of which appear only once. The material sequenced was peripheral blood. All receptors derive from a man in his fifties with acute or convalescent COVID-19. CDR3s include the opening cysteine and the closing phenylalanine or tryptophan. The order of the fields is CDR3 length, V gene, clone size, D gene, J gene, CDR3 DNA, CDR3 protein. D genes are given only for firm matches. Size is stated for part of the rows, as once, few or many counts, or as a class when the clone is expanded.

length: 14; V: TRBV7-3; size: -; D: -; J: TRBJ2-1; DNA: TGTGCCAGCAGCGACTGGACAGCTTACAATGAGCAGTTCTTC; CDR3: CASSDWTAYNEQFF
length: 15; V: TRBV5-1; size: -; D: -; J: TRBJ1-1; DNA: TGCGCCAGCAGCTTGGCAGGGCCCGTGAACACTGAAGCTTTCTTT; CDR3: CASSLAGPVNTEAFF
length: 13; V: TRBV5-1; size: -; D: -; J: TRBJ1-2; DNA: TGCGCCAGCAGCTACGGGACAAACTATGGCTACACCTTC; CDR3: CASSYGTNYGYTF
length: 15; V: TRBV19; size: once; D: TRBD2; J: TRBJ2-3; DNA: TGTGCCAGTAGTGCCGGGGGGGGAGGCACAGATACGCAGTATTTT; CDR3: CASSAGGGGTDTQYF
length: 14; V: TRBV7-3; size: -; D: TRBD1; J: TRBJ2-5; DNA: TGTGCCAGCAGTTCCACCGGGACAGGAGAGACCCAGTACTTC; CDR3: CASSSTGTGETQYF
length: 14; V: TRBV5-1; size: -; D: -; J: TRBJ1-1; DNA: TGCGCCAGCAGTTCGCGTACAGGGAACACTGAAGCTTTCTTT; CDR3: CASSSRTGNTEAFF
length: 14; V: TRBV5-4; size: few; D: -; J: TRBJ1-2; DNA: TGTGCCAGCAGCTTGGCGGGGGGCGGCTATGGCTACACCTTC; CDR3: CASSLAGGGYGYTF
length: 16; V: TRBV19; size: -; D: -; J: TRBJ2-2; DNA: TGTGCCAGTAGTACATGGGGGCAGGGACGGGACGGGGAGCTGTTTTTT; CDR3: CASSTWGQGRDGELFF
length: 16; V: TRBV28; size: -; D: TRBD1; J: TRBJ1-1; DNA: TGTGCCAGCAGTTTAGCGGACAGGGTCTTTTCCACTGAAGCTTTCTTT; CDR3: CASSLADRVFSTEAFF
length: 15; V: TRBV7-3; size: -; D: -; J: TRBJ1-2; DNA: TGTGCCAGCAGCCCCCTACTGCGGGGTAACTATGGCTACACCTTC; CDR3: CASSPLLRGNYGYTF
length: 13; V: TRBV10-3; size: -; D: TRBD1; J: TRBJ2-7; DNA: TGTGCCATCCTCGACAGGGAGCGATACGAGCAGTACTTC; CDR3: CAILDRERYEQYF
length: 14; V: TRBV11-3; size: once; D: -; J: TRBJ1-1; DNA: TGTGCCAGCAGCTCCAGGGGAAGTGACACTGAAGCTTTCTTT; CDR3: CASSSRGSDTEAFF
length: 16; V: TRBV6-5; size: -; D: -; J: TRBJ1-2; DNA: TGTGCCAGCAGTTACTCTGCCAGGGAATCCTATTATGGCTACACCTTC; CDR3: CASSYSARESYYGYTF
length: 14; V: TRBV30; size: few; D: TRBD1; J: TRBJ1-2; DNA: TGTGCCTGGACGAAGACAGGGGGGGACTATGGCTACACCTTC; CDR3: CAWTKTGGDYGYTF
length: 13; V: TRBV9; size: -; D: -; J: TRBJ1-5; DNA: TGTGCCAGCAGCGTCGGGAACAATCAGCCCCAGCATTTT; CDR3: CASSVGNNQPQHF
length: 15; V: TRBV28; size: -; D: -; J: TRBJ1-6; DNA: TGTGCCAGCAGTTTCCGACAGCTCCTTAATTCACCCCTCCACTTT; CDR3: CASSFRQLLNSPLHF
length: 14; V: TRBV6-6; size: -; D: -; J: TRBJ1-4; DNA: TGTGCCAGCAGCCAGGATTCTCTCCGGGAAAAACTGTTTTTT; CDR3: CASSQDSLREKLFF
length: 16; V: TRBV5-1; size: once; D: -; J: TRBJ1-4; DNA: TGCGCCAGCAGCTTGGGGACAACTACAACTAATGAAAAACTGTTTTTT; CDR3: CASSLGTTTTNEKLFF
length: 16; V: TRBV5-1; size: few; D: TRBD1; J: TRBJ1-4; DNA: TGCGCCAGCAGCTTGGAACCTAGGACAGGGAATGAAAAACTGTTTTTT; CDR3: CASSLEPRTGNEKLFF
length: 13; V: TRBV6-5; size: -; D: -; J: TRBJ1-6; DNA: TGTGCCAGCAGACGGAGCTATAATTCACCCCTCCACTTT; CDR3: CASRRSYNSPLHF
length: 14; V: TRBV9; size: -; D: -; J: TRBJ2-1; DNA: TGTGCCAGCAGCGTAGGACTACTAAGCAATGAGCAGTTCTTC; CDR3: CASSVGLLSNEQFF
length: 15; V: TRBV19; size: -; D: TRBD1; J: TRBJ1-5; DNA: TGTGCCAGTAGTGCCGGGACAGGGAGCAATCAGCCCCAGCATTTT; CDR3: CASSAGTGSNQPQHF
length: 15; V: TRBV7-2; size: -; D: TRBD1; J: TRBJ1-6; DNA: TGTGCCAGCAGCTTAGTTCCGGGACAGAATTCACCCCTCCACTTT; CDR3: CASSLVPGQNSPLHF
length: 15; V: TRBV4-1; size: -; D: -; J: TRBJ1-1; DNA: TGCGCCAGCAGCCAAGAAACAATAATGAACACTGAAGCTTTCTTT; CDR3: CASSQETIMNTEAFF
length: 15; V: TRBV18; size: -; D: TRBD1; J: TRBJ1-1; DNA: TGTGCCAGCTCACCACGACAGGGGGGGAACACTGAAGCTTTCTTT; CDR3: CASSPRQGGNTEAFF
length: 13; V: TRBV27; size: -; D: -; J: TRBJ1-2; DNA: TGTGCCAGCAGTTATAGTGAGGGAGGCGGCTACACCTTC; CDR3: CASSYSEGGGYTF
length: 16; V: TRBV3-1/TRBV3-2; size: once; D: TRBD1; J: TRBJ1-3; DNA: TGTGCCAGCAGCCACAACAGGGGGATCTCTGGAAACACCATATATTTT; CDR3: CASSHNRGISGNTIYF
length: 17; V: TRBV28; size: few; D: -; J: TRBJ2-6; DNA: TGTGCCAGCAGTTTCGGGGGAGCCCTCTCTGGGGCCAACGTCCTGACTTTC; CDR3: CASSFGGALSGANVLTF
length: 14; V: TRBV19; size: once; D: -; J: TRBJ1-1; DNA: TGTGCCAGTAGTATCCGACAGATGAACACTGAAGCTTTCTTT; CDR3: CASSIRQMNTEAFF
length: 15; V: TRBV6-2/TRBV6-3; size: -; D: TRBD1; J: TRBJ2-4; DNA: TGTGCCAGCAGTTGGACAGGGGCCCTCAAAAACATTCAGTACTTC; CDR3: CASSWTGALKNIQYF